This record looks at one T cell receptor (beta chain) sequence and its context. Its antigen is still unknown. These data are taken from a study of early stage breast cancer tumors. At the level of the study: ER+/PR+/HER2- status applied to about 70% of the 16 invasive breast tumors. Findings of the study overall: Most shared enriched TCRB sequences were commonly generated ones. Chain pairing and CD4, CD8 or FOXP3 expression were not captured. Compared with adjacent normal breast, tumors showed about 2.4-fold denser, more clonal T cells.

Unmatched junction bases numbered 6, after V lost 1 base and J lost 5 bases. Looked up from germline, CDR1 is SEHNR and CDR2 is FQNEAQ (reference sequence). CDR3 size: 17 residues. Sequenced by immunoSEQ multiplex PCR; TCRdb stores in-frame clones only, minus some. The sample shows 51,000 or so clones, approximately 80% of them seen only once. The sample taken for sequencing was blood. This receptor was identified in a person aged 50-59 years with breast cancer. The chain links TRBV7-9 to TRBJ1-4, with 11 bases aligning to TRBD1. CDR3 sequence (DNA): TGTGCCAGCAGCTTAGGAACGGGACAGGGGGGAAATGAAAAACTGTTTTTT. Translating gives CASSLGTGQGGNEKLFF.